This T cell receptor (beta chain) came from a study of cytomegalovirus exposure and HLA in healthy donors. Study information: Roughly 170 million T cells yielded fewer than 120 million unique TCR beta sequences in earlier analysis.

Study outcomes and limitations: CMV serostatus was the only immune exposure information that was available. Reports credit the classifier with highly specific, highly sensitive diagnosis of cytomegalovirus status. Analyses of presence and absence presupposed an approximately uniform sequencing depth across donors.

There are 15 residues in the CDR3. The junction had 5 bases not matched to a gene; V was cut back by 3 bases and J by 5 bases. Germline V gives CDR1 MNHNS, CDR2 SASEGT. The PCR contained 60 Vbeta and 13 Jbeta primers. Profiled with immunoSEQ multiplex PCR; TCRdb holds only in-frame clones, not every one. The profile shows nearly 80,000 clones, roughly 80% of them singletons. This clone came up a few times. Its antigen remains unidentified. The sample holds other DNA sequences that translate to the same CDR3. The sequence came from a woman aged 40 to 50 in good health and CMV-seropositive. This sequence joins TRBV6-1 and TRBJ1-1; TRBD1 matches at 11 bases. The sequenced material came from PBMCs. The CDR3 loop reads CASSERGTGGTEAFF. DNA of the CDR3: TGTGCCAGCAGTGAGCGAGGGACAGGGGGTACTGAAGCTTTCTTT.